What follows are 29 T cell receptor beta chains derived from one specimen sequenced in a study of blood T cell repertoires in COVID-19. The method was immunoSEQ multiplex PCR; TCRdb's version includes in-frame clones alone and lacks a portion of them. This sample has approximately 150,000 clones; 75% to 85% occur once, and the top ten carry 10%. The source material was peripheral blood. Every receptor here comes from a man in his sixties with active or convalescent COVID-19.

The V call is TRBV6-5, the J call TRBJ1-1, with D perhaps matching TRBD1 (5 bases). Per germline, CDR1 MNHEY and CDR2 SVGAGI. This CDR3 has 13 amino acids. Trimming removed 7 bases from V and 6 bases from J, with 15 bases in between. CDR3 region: CASKLATTAEAFF. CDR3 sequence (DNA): TGTGCCAGCAAGCTCGCCACGACAGCTGAAGCTTTCTTT.

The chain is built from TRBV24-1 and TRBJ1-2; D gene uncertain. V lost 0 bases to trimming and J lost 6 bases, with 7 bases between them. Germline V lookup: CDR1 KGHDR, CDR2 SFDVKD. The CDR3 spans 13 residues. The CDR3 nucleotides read TGTGCCACCAGTGATTTGCGAGCTGATGGCTACACCTTC. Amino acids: CATSDLRADGYTF.

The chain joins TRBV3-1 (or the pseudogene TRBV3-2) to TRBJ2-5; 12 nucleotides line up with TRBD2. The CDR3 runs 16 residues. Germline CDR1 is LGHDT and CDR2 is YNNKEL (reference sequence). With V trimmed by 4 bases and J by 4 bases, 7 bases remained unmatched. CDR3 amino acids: CASSLTSGGKAETQYF. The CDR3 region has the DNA TGTGCCAGCAGCCTTACTAGCGGGGGGAAAGCAGAGACCCAGTACTTC.

CDR3 nucleotides: TGTGCCAGCAGCCCAGGAGATACGCAGTATTTT. Translating it yields CASSPGDTQYF. V usage is TRBV5-4 and J usage is TRBJ2-3; D call uncertain. Germline CDR1 SGHNT, CDR2 YYREEE (reference sequence). V was clipped by 4 bases and J by 5 bases, with 5 bases between them. The CDR3 spans 11 residues.

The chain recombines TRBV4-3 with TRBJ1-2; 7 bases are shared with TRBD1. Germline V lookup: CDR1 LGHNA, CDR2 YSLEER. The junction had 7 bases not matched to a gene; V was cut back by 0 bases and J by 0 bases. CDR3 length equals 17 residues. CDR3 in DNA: TGCGCCAGCAGCCAAGATTTGTCTGGGACAGCTAACTATGGCTACACCTTC. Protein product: CASSQDLSGTANYGYTF.

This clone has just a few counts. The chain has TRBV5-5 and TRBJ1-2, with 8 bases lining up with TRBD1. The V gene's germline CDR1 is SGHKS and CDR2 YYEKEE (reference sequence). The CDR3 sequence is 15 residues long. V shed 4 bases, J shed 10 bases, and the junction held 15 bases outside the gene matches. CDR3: CASSETPTGTGIYTF. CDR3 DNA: TGTGCCAGCAGCGAAACCCCTACCGGGACAGGCATCTACACCTTC.

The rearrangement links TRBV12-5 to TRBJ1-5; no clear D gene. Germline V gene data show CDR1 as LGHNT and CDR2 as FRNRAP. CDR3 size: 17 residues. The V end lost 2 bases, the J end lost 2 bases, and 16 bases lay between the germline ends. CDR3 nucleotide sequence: TGTGCTAGTGGTTTGTTGGTGGTCGGGTATCGCAATCAGCCCCAGCATTTT. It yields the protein CASGLLVVGYRNQPQHF.

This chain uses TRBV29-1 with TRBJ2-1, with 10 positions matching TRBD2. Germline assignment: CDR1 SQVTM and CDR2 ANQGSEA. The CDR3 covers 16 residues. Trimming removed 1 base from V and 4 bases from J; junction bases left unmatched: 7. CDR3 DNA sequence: TGCAGCGTTGAAGCCTCTAGCGGGAGATGGTACAATGAGCAGTTCTTC. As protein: CSVEASSGRWYNEQFF.

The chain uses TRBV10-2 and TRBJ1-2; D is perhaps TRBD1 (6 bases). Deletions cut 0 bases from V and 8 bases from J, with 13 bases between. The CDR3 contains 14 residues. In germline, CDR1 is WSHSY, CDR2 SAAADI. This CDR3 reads CASSESGGGDGYTF. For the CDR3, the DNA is TGCGCCAGCAGTGAGTCTGGAGGGGGGGACGGCTACACCTTC.

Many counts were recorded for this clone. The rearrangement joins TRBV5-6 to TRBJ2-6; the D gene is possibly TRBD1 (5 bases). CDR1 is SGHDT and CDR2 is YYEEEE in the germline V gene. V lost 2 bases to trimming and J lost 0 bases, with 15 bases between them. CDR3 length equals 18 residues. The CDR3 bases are TGTGCCAGCAGCTTCGGTCCACAGGCCTCCTCTGGGGCCAACGTCCTGACTTTC. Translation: CASSFGPQASSGANVLTF.

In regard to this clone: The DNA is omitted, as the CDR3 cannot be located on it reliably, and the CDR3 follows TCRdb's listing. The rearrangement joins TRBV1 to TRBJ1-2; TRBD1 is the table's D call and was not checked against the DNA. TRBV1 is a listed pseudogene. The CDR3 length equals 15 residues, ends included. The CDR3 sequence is CTSSQVAGGNYGYTF.

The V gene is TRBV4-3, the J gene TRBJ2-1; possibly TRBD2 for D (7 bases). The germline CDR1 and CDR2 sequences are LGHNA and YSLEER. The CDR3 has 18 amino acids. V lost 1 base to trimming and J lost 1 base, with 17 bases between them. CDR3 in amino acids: CASSQVLGASGSYNEQFF. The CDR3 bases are TGCGCCAGCAGCCAAGTTTTGGGGGCTAGCGGATCCTACAATGAGCAGTTCTTC.

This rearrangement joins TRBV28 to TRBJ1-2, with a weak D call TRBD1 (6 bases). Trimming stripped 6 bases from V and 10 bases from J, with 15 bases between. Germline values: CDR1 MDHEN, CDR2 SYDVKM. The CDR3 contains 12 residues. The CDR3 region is CASRWQGKDYTF. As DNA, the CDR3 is TGTGCCAGCAGATGGCAGGGGAAGGACTACACCTTC.

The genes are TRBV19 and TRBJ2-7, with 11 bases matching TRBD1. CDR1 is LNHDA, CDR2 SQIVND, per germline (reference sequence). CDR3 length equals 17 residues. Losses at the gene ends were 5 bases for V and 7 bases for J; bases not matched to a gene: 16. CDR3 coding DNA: TGTGCCAGTAGTTTCCCGTCCGGGACAGGGGGTTCGGGGGAGCAGTACTTC. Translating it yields CASSFPSGTGGSGEQYF.

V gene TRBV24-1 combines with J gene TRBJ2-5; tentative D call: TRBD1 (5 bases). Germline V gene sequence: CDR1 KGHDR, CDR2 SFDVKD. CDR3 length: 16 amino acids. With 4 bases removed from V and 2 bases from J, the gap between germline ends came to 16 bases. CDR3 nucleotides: TGTGCCACCAGTGACTATCAAAGGGGAAGGCAAGAGACCCAGTACTTC. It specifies CATSDYQRGRQETQYF.

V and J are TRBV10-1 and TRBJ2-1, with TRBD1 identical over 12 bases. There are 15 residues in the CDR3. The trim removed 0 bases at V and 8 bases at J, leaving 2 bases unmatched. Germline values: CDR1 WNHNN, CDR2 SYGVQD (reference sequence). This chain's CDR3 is CASSESGQGADEQFF. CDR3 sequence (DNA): TGCGCCAGCAGTGAGTCGGGACAGGGGGCGGATGAGCAGTTCTTC.

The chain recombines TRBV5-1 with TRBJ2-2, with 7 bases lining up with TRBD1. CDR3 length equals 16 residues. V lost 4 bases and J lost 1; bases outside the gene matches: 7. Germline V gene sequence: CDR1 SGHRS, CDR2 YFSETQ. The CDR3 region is CASSIMTGRNTGELFF. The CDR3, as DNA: TGCGCCAGCAGCATAATGACAGGGCGGAACACCGGGGAGCTGTTTTTT.

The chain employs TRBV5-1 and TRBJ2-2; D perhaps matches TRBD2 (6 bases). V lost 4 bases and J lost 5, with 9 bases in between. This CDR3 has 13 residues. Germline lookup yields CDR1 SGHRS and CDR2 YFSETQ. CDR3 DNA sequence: TGCGCCAGCAGCCCGGAGGGGACCGGGGAGCTGTTTTTT. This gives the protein CASSPEGTGELFF.

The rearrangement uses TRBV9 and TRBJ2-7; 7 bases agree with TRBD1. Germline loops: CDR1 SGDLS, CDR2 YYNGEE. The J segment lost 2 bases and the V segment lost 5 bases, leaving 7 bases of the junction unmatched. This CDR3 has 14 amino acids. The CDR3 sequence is CASSPTGMAYEQYF. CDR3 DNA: TGTGCCAGCAGTCCGACAGGGATGGCCTACGAGCAGTACTTC.

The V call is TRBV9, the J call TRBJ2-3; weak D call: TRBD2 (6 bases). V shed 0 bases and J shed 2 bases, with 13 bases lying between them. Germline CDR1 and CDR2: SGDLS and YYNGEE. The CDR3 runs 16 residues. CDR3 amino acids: CASSVGGERPTDTQYF. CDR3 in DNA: TGTGCCAGCAGCGTAGGGGGGGAGCGTCCCACAGATACGCAGTATTTT.

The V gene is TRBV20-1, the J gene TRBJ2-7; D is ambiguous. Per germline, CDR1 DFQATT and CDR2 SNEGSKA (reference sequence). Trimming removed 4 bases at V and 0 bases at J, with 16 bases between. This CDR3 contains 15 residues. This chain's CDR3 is CSAIDVRLDSYEQYV. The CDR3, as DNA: TGCAGTGCTATTGATGTCAGGTTAGACTCCTACGAGCAGTACGTC.

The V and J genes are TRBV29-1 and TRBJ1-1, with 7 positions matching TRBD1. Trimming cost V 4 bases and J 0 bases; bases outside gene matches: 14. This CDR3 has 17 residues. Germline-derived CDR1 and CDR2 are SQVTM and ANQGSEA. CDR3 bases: TGCAGCGTTGTCCCCGGACAGGCGACATTTATGAACACTGAAGCTTTCTTT. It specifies CSVVPGQATFMNTEAFF.

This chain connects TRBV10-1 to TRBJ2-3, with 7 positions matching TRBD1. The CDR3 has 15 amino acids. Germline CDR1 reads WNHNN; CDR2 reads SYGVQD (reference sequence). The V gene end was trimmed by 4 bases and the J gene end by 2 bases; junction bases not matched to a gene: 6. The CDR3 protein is CASSANRGDTDTQYF. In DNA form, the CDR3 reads TGCGCCAGCAGTGCGAACAGGGGTGACACAGATACGCAGTATTTT.

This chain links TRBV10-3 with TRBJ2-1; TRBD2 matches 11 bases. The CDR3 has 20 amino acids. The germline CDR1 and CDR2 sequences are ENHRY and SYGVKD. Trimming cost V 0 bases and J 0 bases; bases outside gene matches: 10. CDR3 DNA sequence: TGTGCCATCAGTGAGTCAGAGGGTAGCGGGAGGGCCCTCTCCTACAATGAGCAGTTCTTC. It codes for CAISESEGSGRALSYNEQFF.

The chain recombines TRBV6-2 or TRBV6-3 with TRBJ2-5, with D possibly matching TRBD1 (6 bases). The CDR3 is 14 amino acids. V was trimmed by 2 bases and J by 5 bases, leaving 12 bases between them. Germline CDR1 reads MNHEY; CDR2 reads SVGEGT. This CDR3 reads CASSYPQGQETQYF. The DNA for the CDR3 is TGTGCCAGCAGTTACCCACAGGGCCAGGAGACCCAGTACTTC.

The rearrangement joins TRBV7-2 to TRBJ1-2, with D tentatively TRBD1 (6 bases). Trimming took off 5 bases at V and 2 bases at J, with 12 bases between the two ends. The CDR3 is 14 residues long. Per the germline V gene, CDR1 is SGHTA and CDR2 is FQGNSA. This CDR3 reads CASSLATGNYGYTF. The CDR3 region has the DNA TGTGCCAGCAGCCTCGCTACAGGGAACTATGGCTACACCTTC.

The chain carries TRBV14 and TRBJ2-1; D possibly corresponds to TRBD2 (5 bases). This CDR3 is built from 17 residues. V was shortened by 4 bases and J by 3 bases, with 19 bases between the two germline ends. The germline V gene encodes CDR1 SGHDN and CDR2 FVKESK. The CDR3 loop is CASSRIGSARGYNEQFF. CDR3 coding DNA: TGTGCCAGCAGCCGGATAGGGAGTGCCCGCGGCTACAATGAGCAGTTCTTC.

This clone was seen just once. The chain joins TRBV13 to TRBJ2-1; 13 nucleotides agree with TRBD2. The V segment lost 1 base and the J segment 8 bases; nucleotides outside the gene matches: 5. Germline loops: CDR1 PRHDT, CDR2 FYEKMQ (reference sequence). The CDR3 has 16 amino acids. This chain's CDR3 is CASSLEGTSGIDEQFF. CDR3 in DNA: TGTGCCAGCAGCTTAGAAGGGACTAGCGGGATCGATGAGCAGTTCTTC.

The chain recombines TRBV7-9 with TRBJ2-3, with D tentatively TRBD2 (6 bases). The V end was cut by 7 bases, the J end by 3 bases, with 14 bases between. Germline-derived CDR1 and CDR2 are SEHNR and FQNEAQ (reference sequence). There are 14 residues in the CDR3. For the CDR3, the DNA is TGTGCCAGCAACGGAAAAGGGAGGACAGATACGCAGTATTTT. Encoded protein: CASNGKGRTDTQYF.